The rows below give T cell receptor beta chains drawn from one sample of a study of OX40 agonist ivuxolimab in advanced cancers. TCRdb keeps only in-frame clones here, not all; method: immunoSEQ multiplex PCR. The data hold 35,000 to 40,000 clones, with approximately 82% observed a single time. Sequences were derived from CD4+ or CD8+ T cells sorted from blood, sampled in a trial of the OX40 agonist ivuxolimab. Receptor source: an adult with an advanced solid tumor such as melanoma, head and neck, liver or kidney cancer. Each CDR3 is given with its conserved first and last residue. A D gene is named only where the DNA matches it firmly. For some rows the clone size is stated as once, few or many, or as a class when expanded; others skip it.

D gene,J gene,V gene,CDR3 length,clone size,CDR3 protein,CDR3 DNA
TRBD1,TRBJ2-1,TRBV10-1,16,NA,CASSRGRMPPYNEQFF,TGCGCCAGCAGCAGGGGGCGAATGCCCCCCTACAATGAGCAGTTCTTC
NA,TRBJ1-3,TRBV7-6,12,once,CASSLGGNTIYF,TGTGCCAGCAGCTTAGGTGGAAACACCATATATTTT
NA,TRBJ1-4,TRBV5-5,15,NA,CASSLDGTGNEKLFF,TGTGCCAGCAGCTTGGACGGGACGGGGAATGAAAAACTGTTTTTT
NA,TRBJ1-1,TRBV13,14,NA,CASSLGRVNTEAFF,TGTGCCAGCAGCTTGGGACGGGTGAACACTGAAGCTTTCTTT
NA,TRBJ2-2,TRBV7-9,14,NA,CASRRGTQGGELFF,TGTGCCAGCAGGCGAGGAACGCAGGGCGGGGAGCTGTTTTTT
TRBD2,TRBJ2-7,TRBV7-9,15,NA,CASSLGGGGTYEQYF,TGTGCCAGCAGCTTAGGTGGGGGGGGAACCTACGAGCAGTACTTC
NA,TRBJ1-2,TRBV5-1,13,NA,CASSDPDTPYYTF,TGCGCCAGCAGCGATCCCGACACGCCTTACTACACCTTC
NA,TRBJ2-1,TRBV14,16,NA,CASSQDWDPSYNEQFF,TGTGCCAGCAGCCAAGATTGGGACCCCTCCTACAATGAGCAGTTCTTC
NA,TRBJ1-1,TRBV5-1,15,NA,CASSLGGQSNTEAFF,TGCGCCAGCAGCTTGGGTGGCCAATCTAACACTGAAGCTTTCTTT
NA,TRBJ2-3,TRBV10-3,13,NA,CAISGQGTDTQYF,TGTGCCATCAGTGGCCAGGGCACAGATACGCAGTATTTT
NA,TRBJ1-5,TRBV2,14,NA,CASNKERGNQPQHF,TGTGCCAGCAATAAGGAGCGGGGCAATCAGCCCCAGCATTTT
NA,TRBJ1-2,TRBV30,12,few,CAWNGGPSGYTF,TGTGCCTGGAACGGGGGACCGTCCGGCTACACCTTC
TRBD2,TRBJ2-5,TRBV9,17,NA,CASSVAGLAGGTETQYF,TGTGCCAGCAGCGTAGCGGGCCTAGCGGGAGGTACAGAGACCCAGTACTTC
NA,TRBJ2-3,TRBV5-1,17,NA,CASSSVGAASSTDTQYF,TGCGCCAGCAGCTCAGTAGGGGCAGCTTCTAGCACAGATACGCAGTATTTT